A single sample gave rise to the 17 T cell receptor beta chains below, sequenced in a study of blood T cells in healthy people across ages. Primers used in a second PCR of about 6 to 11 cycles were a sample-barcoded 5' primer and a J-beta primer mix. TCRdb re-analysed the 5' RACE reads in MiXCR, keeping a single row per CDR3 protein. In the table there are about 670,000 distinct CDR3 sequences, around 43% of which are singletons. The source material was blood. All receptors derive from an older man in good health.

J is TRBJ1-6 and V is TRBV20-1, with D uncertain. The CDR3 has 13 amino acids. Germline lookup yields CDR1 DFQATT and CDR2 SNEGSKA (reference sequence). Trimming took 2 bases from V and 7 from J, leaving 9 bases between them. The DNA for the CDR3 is TGCAGTGCTAGACACGGAATCAATTCACCCCTCCACTTT. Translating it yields CSARHGINSPLHF.

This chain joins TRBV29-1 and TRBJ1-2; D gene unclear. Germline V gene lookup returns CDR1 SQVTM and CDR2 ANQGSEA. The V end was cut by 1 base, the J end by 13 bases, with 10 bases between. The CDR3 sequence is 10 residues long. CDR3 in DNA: TGCAGCGTTGAAGGTTCGAGAGGCACCTTC. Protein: CSVEGSRGTF.

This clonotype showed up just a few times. The DNA of the CDR3 is TGTGCCAGCAGCAAGGAGGGACAGCGGGCCTATGGCTACACCTTC. Residues: CASSKEGQRAYGYTF. The chain has TRBV4-2 and TRBJ1-2; 7 bases agree with TRBD1. J lost 4 bases, V lost 5 bases, and 10 bases had no gene match. This CDR3 region has 15 residues. The germline gives CDR1 LGHNA, CDR2 YNFKEQ.

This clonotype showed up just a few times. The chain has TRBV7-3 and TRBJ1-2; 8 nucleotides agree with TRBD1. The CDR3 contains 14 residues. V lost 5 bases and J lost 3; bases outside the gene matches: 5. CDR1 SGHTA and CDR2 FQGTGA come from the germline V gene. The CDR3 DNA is TGTGCCAGCAGCCCTCCAGGGGGCCACTATGGCTACACCTTC. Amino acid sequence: CASSPPGGHYGYTF.

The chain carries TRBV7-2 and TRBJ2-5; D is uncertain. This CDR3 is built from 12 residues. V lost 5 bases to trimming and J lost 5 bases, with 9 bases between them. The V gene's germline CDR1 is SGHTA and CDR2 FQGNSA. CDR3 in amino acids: CASSEQTETQYF. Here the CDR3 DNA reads TGTGCCAGCAGCGAACAGACGGAGACCCAGTACTTC.

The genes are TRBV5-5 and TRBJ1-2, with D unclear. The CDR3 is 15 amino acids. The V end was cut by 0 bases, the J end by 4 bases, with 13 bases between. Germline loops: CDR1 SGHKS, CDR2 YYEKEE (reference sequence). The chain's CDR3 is CASSLAREVVYGYTF. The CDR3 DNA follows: TGTGCCAGCAGCTTGGCCCGGGAGGTCGTCTATGGCTACACCTTC.

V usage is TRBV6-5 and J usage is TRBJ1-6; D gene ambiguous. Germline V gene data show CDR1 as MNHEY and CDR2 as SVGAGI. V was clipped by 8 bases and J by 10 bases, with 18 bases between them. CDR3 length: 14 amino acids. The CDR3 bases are TGTGCCAGCCGAACCGGGCTCCAGGTATCACCCCTCCACTTT. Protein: CASRTGLQVSPLHF.

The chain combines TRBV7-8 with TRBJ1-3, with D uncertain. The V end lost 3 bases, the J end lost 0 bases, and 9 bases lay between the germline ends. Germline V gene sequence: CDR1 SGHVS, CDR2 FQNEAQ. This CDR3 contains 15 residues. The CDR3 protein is CASSFGRNSGNTIYF. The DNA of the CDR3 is TGTGCCAGCAGCTTCGGACGGAACTCTGGAAACACCATATATTTT. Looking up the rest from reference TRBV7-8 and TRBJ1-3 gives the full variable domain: GAGVSQSPRYKVAKRGQDVALRCDPISGHVSLFWYQQALGQGPEFLTYFQNEAQLDKSGLPSDRFFAERPEGSVSTLKIQRTQQEDSAVYLCASSFGRNSGNTIYFGEGSWLTVV.

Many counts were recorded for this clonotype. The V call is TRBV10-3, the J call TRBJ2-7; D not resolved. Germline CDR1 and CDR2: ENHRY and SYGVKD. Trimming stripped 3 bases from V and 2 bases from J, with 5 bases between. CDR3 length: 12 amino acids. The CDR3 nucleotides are TGTGCCATCAGTGAAGGCACCTACGAGCAGTACTTC. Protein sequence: CAISEGTYEQYF.

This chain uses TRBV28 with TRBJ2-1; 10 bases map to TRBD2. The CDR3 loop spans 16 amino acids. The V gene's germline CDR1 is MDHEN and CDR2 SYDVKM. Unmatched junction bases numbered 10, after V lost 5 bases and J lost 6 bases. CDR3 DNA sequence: TGTGCCAGCAGTCCTTCGGGAGCGGGAGGGTGCAATGAGCAGTTCTTC. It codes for CASSPSGAGGCNEQFF.

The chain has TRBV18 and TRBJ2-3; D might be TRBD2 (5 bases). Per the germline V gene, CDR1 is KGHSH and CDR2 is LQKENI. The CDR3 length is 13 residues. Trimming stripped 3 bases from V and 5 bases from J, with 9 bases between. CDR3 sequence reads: CASSPGRRDTQYF. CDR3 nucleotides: TGTGCCAGCTCACCGGGGAGAAGAGATACGCAGTATTTT.

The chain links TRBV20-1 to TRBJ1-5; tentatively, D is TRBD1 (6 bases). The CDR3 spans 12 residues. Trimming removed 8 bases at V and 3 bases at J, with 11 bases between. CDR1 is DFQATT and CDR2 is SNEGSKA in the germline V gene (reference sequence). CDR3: CSPGQPNQPQHF. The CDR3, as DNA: TGCAGTCCCGGACAGCCCAATCAGCCCCAGCATTTT.

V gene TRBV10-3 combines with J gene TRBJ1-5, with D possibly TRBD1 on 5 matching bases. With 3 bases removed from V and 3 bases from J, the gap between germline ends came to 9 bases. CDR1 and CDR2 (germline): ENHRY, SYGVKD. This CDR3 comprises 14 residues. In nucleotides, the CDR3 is TGTGCCATCAGTGATCCGGGACCCAATCAGCCCCAGCATTTT. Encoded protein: CAISDPGPNQPQHF.

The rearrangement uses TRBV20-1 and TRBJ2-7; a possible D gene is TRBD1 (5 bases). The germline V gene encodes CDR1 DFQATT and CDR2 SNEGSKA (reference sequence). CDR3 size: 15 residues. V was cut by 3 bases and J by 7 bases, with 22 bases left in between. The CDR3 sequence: CSASIALGDGKEQYF. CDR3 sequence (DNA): TGCAGTGCTAGTATAGCCCTAGGGGATGGAAAGGAGCAGTACTTC.

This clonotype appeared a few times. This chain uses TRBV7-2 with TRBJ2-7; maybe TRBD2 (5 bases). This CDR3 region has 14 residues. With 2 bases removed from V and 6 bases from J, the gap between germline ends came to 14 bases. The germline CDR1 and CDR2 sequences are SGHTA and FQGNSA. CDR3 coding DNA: TGTGCCAGCAGCTTAAACGGGGTTTTAGGCGAGCAGTACTTC. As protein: CASSLNGVLGEQYF.

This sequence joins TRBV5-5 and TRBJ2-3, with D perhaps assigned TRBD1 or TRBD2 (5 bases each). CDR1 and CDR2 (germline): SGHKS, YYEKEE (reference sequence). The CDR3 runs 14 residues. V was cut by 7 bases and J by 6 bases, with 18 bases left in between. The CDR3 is CASAPMGVRDTQYF. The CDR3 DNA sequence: TGTGCCAGCGCCCCAATGGGGGTCCGGGATACGCAGTATTTT. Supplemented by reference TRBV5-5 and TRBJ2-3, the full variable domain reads DAGVTQSPTHLIKTRGQQVTLRCSPISGHKSVSWYQQVLGQGPQFIFQYYEKEERGRGNFPDRFSARQFPNYSSELNVNALLLGDSALYLCASAPMGVRDTQYFGPGTRLTVL.

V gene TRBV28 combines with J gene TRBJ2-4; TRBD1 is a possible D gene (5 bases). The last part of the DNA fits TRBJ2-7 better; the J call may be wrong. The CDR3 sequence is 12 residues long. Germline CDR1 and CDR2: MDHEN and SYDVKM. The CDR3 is CAGSTDSYEQYF. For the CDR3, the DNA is TGTGCCGGATCGACAGATAGCTACGAGCAGTACTTC.